This T cell receptor beta chain was retrieved from a study of response to subunit inactivated influenza vaccine. Whole-study results and caveats: The authors suggested that every seasonal influenza vaccination recruits few new T cells.

A remark on this clonotype: The antigen is undetermined.

TCRdb itself ran the RT-PCR reads through MiXCR, one entry per CDR3 protein. The repertoire holds approximately 290,000 distinct CDR3 sequences, with about 20% as singletons. CDR3 length: 12 residues. The V end lost 7 bases, the J end lost 7 bases, and 14 bases lay between the germline ends. Germline V gene data show CDR1 as LNHDA and CDR2 as SQIVND (reference sequence). The sequencing used PBMCs from blood, collected less than 22 months after vaccination. The receptor comes from a man between 45 and 75 years old who received an inactivated influenza vaccine. This chain joins TRBV19 and TRBJ2-7; D remains unclear. CDR3 protein: CASMGRSGEQYF. The CDR3 DNA sequence: TGTGCCAGTATGGGAAGGTCCGGGGAGCAGTACTTC.